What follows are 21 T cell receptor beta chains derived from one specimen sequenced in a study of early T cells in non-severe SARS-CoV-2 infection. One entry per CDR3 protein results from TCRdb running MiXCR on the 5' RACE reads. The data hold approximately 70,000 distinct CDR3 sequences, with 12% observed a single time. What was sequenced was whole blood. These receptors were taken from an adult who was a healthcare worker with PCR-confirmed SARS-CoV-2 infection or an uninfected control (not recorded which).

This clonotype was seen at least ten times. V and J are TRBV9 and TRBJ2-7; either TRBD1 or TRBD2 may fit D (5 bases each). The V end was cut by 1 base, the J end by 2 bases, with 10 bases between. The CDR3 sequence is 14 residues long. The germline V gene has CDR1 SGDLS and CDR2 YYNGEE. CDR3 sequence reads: CASSVQGVPYEQYF. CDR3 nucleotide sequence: TGTGCCAGCAGCGTACAGGGAGTACCCTACGAGCAGTACTTC.

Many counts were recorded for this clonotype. CDR3 region: CASSSFSYEQYF. The CDR3 DNA reads TGTGCCAGCAGCTCCTTCAGCTACGAGCAGTACTTC. The V gene is TRBV7-9, the J gene TRBJ2-7; D gene unclear. The CDR3 covers 12 residues. V gave up 4 bases and J gave up 3 bases, with 7 bases separating them. The germline gives CDR1 SEHNR, CDR2 FQNEAQ (reference sequence).

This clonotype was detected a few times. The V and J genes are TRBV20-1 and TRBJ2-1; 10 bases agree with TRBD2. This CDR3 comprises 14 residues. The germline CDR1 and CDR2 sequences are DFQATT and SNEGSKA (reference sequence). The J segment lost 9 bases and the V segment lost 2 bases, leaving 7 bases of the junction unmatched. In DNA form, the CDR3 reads TGCAGTGCTAGACCTAGCGGGAGTTGGGTTGAGCAGTTCTTC. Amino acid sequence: CSARPSGSWVEQFF.

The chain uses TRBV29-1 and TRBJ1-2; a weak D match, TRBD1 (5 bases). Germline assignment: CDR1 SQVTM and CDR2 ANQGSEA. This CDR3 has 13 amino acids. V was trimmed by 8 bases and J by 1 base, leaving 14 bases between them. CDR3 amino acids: CSSRGVGNYGYTF. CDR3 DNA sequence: TGCAGCTCCCGAGGGGTTGGTAACTATGGCTACACCTTC.

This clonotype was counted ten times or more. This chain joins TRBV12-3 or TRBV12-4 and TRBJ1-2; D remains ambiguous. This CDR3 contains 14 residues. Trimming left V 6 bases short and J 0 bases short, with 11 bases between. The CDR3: CASRTDGANYGYTF. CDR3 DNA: TGTGCCAGCAGAACAGATGGAGCTAACTATGGCTACACCTTC.

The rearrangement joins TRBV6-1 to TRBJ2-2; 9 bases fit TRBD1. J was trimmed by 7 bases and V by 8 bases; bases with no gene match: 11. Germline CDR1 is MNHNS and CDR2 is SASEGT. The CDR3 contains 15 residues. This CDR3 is CASFKGQGIVGELFF. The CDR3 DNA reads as TGTGCCAGCTTTAAAGGACAGGGGATTGTCGGGGAGCTGTTTTTT.

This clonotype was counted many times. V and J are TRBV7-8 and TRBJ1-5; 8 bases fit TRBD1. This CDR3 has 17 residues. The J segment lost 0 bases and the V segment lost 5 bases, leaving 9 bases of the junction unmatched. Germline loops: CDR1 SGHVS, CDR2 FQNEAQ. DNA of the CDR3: TGTGCCAGCAGCCGGACAGGGACCCCAGTTAGCAATCAGCCCCAGCATTTT. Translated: CASSRTGTPVSNQPQHF.

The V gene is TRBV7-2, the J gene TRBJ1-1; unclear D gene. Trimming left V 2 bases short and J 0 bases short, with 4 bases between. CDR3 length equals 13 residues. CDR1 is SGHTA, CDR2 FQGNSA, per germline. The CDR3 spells CASSLSLNTEAFF. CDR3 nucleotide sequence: TGTGCCAGCAGCTTATCTTTGAACACTGAAGCTTTCTTT.

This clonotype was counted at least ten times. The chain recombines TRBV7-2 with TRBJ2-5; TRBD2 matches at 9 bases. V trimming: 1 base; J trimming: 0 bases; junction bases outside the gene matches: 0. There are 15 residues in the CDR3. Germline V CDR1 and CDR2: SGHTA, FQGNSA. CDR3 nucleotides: TGTGCCAGCAGCTTAGTAGCGGGGGACCAAGAGACCCAGTACTTC. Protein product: CASSLVAGDQETQYF.

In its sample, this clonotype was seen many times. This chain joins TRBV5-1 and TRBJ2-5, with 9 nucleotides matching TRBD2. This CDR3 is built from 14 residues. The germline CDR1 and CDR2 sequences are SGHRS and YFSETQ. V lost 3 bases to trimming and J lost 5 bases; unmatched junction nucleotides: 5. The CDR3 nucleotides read TGCGCCAGCAGCTCCGGGACTAGCATGGAGACCCAGTACTTC. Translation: CASSSGTSMETQYF.

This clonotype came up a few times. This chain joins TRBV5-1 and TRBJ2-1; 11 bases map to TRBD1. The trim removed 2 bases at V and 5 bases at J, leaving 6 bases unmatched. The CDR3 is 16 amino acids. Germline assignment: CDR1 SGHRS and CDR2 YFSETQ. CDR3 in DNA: TGCGCCAGCAGCTTTATGGACAGGGGGCTTAACAATGAGCAGTTCTTC. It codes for CASSFMDRGLNNEQFF.

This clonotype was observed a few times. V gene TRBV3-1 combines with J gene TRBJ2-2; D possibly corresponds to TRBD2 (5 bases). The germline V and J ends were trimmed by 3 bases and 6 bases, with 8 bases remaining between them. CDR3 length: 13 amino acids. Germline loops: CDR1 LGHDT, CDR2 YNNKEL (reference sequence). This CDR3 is CASSQGSAGELFF. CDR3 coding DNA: TGTGCCAGCAGCCAGGGTAGCGCCGGGGAGCTGTTTTTT.

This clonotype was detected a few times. The CDR3 spells CASSLTGRQTQYF. For the CDR3, the DNA is TGTGCCAGCAGCTTAACGGGGAGACAGACCCAGTACTTC. The V gene is TRBV7-9, the J gene TRBJ2-5; tentatively, D is TRBD2 (5 bases). The CDR3 sequence is 13 residues long. Trimming took off 2 bases at V and 6 bases at J, with 10 bases between the two ends. CDR1 and CDR2 (germline): SEHNR, FQNEAQ (reference sequence).

The CDR3 nucleotides read TGTGCCTGGAGTGTAACGGCGACTAGCGGGAGACGGGCAAACACCGGGGAGCTGTTTTTT. Protein: CAWSVTATSGRRANTGELFF. The genes are TRBV30 and TRBJ2-2, with 12 nucleotides matching TRBD2. Germline V gives CDR1 GTSNPN, CDR2 SVGIG (reference sequence). V dropped 0 bases and J dropped 2; count of bases not matched to a gene: 13. This CDR3 has 20 amino acids.

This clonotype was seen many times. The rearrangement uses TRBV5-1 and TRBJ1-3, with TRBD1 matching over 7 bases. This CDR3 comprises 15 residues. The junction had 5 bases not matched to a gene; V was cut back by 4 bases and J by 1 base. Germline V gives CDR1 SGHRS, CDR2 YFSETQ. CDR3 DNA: TGCGCCAGCAGCGCCCAGACAGGGTCTGGAAACACCATATATTTT. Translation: CASSAQTGSGNTIYF.

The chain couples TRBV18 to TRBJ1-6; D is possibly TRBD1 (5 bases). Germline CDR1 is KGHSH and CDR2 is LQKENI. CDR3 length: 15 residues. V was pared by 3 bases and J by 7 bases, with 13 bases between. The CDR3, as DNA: TGTGCCAGCTCACCCTTAGGGGTAGAGAATTCACCCCTCCACTTT. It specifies CASSPLGVENSPLHF.

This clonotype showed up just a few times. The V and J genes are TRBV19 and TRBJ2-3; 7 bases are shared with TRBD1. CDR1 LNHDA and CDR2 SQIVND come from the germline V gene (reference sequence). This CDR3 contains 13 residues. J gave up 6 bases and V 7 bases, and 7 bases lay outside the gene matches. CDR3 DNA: TGTGCCAGTACCAACGACAGGGAGGATACGCAGTATTTT. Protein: CASTNDREDTQYF.

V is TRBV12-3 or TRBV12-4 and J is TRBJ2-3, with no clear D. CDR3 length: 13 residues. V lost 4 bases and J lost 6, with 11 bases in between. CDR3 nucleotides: TGTGCCAGCAGTTGGCTTCCCGGGGATACGCAGTATTTT. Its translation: CASSWLPGDTQYF.

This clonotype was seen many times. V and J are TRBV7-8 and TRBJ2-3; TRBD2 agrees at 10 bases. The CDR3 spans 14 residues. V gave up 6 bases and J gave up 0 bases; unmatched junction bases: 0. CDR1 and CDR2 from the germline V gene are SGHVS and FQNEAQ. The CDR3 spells CASRTSGSTDTQYF. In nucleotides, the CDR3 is TGTGCCAGCAGGACTAGCGGGAGCACAGATACGCAGTATTTT.

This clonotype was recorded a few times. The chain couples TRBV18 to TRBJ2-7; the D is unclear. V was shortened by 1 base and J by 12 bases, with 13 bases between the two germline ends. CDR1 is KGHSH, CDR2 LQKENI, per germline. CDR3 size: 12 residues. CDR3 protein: CASSPQENIRYF. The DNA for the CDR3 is TGTGCCAGCTCACCACAAGAGAATATCCGGTACTTC.

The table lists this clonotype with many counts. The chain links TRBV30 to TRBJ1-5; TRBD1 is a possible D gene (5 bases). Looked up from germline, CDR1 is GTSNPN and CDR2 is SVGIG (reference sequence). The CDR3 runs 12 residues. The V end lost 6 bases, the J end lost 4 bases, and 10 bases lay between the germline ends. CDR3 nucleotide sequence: TGTGCCTGTTCGGACACAAATCAGCCCCAGCATTTT. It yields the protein CACSDTNQPQHF.